One sample yielded the 18 T cell receptor beta chains listed below, sequenced in a study of CDR3 diversity in severe acne. TCRdb re-called the PCR reads with MiXCR, one entry per CDR3 protein. The sample lists over 70,000 distinct CDR3 sequences; around 49% were seen once. The specimen sequenced was blood. These TCRs come from a male donor in good health, without acne.

This clonotype occurred a few times. This rearrangement joins TRBV7-6 to TRBJ2-3; TRBD1 aligns across 8 bases. V lost 1 base, J lost 4 bases, and 7 bases stayed unmatched. This CDR3 spans 16 amino acids. The germline CDR1 and CDR2 sequences are SGHVS and FNYEAQ. CDR3 sequence (DNA): TGTGCCAGCAGCTTAGACTACAGGGGGATGGCAGATACGCAGTATTTT. It specifies CASSLDYRGMADTQYF.

The sample holds many counts of this clonotype. The chain is built from TRBV24-1 and TRBJ2-5; D possibly corresponds to TRBD2 (5 bases). Trimming cost V 10 bases and J 5 bases, with 16 bases left between them. Germline lookup yields CDR1 KGHDR and CDR2 SFDVKD. The CDR3 runs 13 residues. The CDR3 DNA follows: TGTGCCACGGCTTCGGGAATGAGGGAGACCCAGTACTTC. The encoded protein is CATASGMRETQYF.

Here the CDR3 DNA reads TGTGCCAGCAGCTTACTAGCGGGAGTCTGGAATGAGCAGTTCTTC. Its translation is CASSLLAGVWNEQFF. The chain combines TRBV7-9 with TRBJ2-7; 10 bases are a match to TRBD2. The DNA end is a closer match to TRBJ2-1, so the J assignment may be wrong. The germline V gene has CDR1 SEHNR and CDR2 FQNEAQ (reference sequence). This CDR3 spans 15 amino acids.

The chain joins TRBV20-1 to TRBJ1-2; 9 nucleotides line up with TRBD1. CDR1 DFQATT and CDR2 SNEGSKA come from the germline V gene (reference sequence). The J segment lost 7 bases and the V segment lost 3 bases, leaving 6 bases of the junction unmatched. The CDR3 is made up of 13 amino acids. This CDR3 reads CSASPGQGFGYTF. The DNA for the CDR3 is TGCAGTGCTAGCCCGGGACAGGGTTTTGGCTACACCTTC.

This chain connects TRBV13 to TRBJ1-4; D unclear. CDR3 size: 17 residues. V lost 5 bases to trimming and J lost 5 bases, with 21 bases between them. Germline V lookup: CDR1 PRHDT, CDR2 FYEKMQ (reference sequence). The DNA for the CDR3 is TGTGCCAGCAGCCTGCGGTATGCGATAGCCCAAAATGAAAAACTGTTTTTT. Encoded protein: CASSLRYAIAQNEKLFF. The whole variable domain, filled in from reference TRBV13 and TRBJ1-4, reads AAGVIQSPRHLIKEKRETATLKCYPIPRHDTVYWYQQGPGQDPQFLISFYEKMQSDKGSIPDRFSAQQFSDYHSELNMSSLELGDSALYFCASSLRYAIAQNEKLFFGSGTQLSVL.

V gene TRBV11-2 combines with J gene TRBJ1-4; 8 positions match TRBD1. Germline V gene data show CDR1 as SGHAT and CDR2 as FQNNGV. The CDR3 contains 14 residues. V was clipped by 6 bases and J by 4 bases; unmatched bases: 4. The CDR3 DNA follows: TGTGCCAGCAGTCACGGACAGGGTAATGAAAAACTGTTTTTT. The encoded protein is CASSHGQGNEKLFF.

The V and J genes are TRBV7-3 and TRBJ1-1, with 7 bases identical to TRBD1. Germline V gene sequence: CDR1 SGHTA, CDR2 FQGTGA. Germline trimming cut 4 bases from V and 2 bases from J; bases unmatched to any gene: 10. The CDR3 sequence is 16 residues long. The CDR3 nucleotides are TGTGCCAGCAGCTCCATTACAGGGGCCTCTAACACTGAAGCTTTCTTT. It is translated as CASSSITGASNTEAFF.

The table lists this clonotype with many counts. This chain joins TRBV13 and TRBJ1-1; no clear D. This CDR3 region has 13 residues. CDR1 and CDR2 from the germline V gene are PRHDT and FYEKMQ (reference sequence). V was trimmed by 1 base and J by 5 bases, leaving 8 bases between them. The CDR3 is CASSLEIGTEAFF. The CDR3 DNA reads TGTGCCAGCAGCTTAGAAATTGGGACTGAAGCTTTCTTT.

The J gene is TRBJ2-6, the V gene TRBV9; tentative D call: TRBD2 (5 bases). Germline CDR1 and CDR2: SGDLS and YYNGEE. This CDR3 has 17 amino acids. Trimming took 0 bases from V and 0 from J, leaving 10 bases between them. The CDR3 DNA follows: TGTGCCAGCAGCGTAGCGCGGGCAAGCTCTGGGGCCAACGTCCTGACTTTC. Translating it yields CASSVARASSGANVLTF.

The CDR3 DNA is TGTGCCAGCAGTCAAGATGGGAGGGGAGAGCAGTACTTC. It is translated as CASSQDGRGEQYF. The chain is built from TRBV7-9 and TRBJ2-7; 7 bases line up with TRBD2. V was clipped by 6 bases and J by 7 bases; unmatched bases: 9. This CDR3 has 13 amino acids. The V gene's germline CDR1 is SEHNR and CDR2 FQNEAQ (reference sequence).

The chain recombines TRBV6-5 with TRBJ2-7; D possibly matches TRBD1 or TRBD2 (5 bases each). V lost 2 bases to trimming and J lost 6 bases, with 14 bases between them. This CDR3 contains 14 residues. Germline V gives CDR1 MNHEY, CDR2 SVGAGI. CDR3 in amino acids: CASSYDPGRVEQYF. The CDR3 bases are TGTGCCAGCAGTTACGATCCGGGGCGCGTCGAGCAGTACTTC.

In its sample, this clonotype was seen many times. CDR3 in amino acids: CASRVGQRDPPQHF. The CDR3 nucleotides read TGTGCCAGCAGGGTGGGACAAAGGGATCCGCCCCAGCATTTT. This chain uses TRBV28 with TRBJ1-5, with D possibly being TRBD1 (6 bases). V lost 6 bases to trimming and J lost 9 bases, with 18 bases between them. CDR3 length: 14 amino acids. Germline V lookup: CDR1 MDHEN, CDR2 SYDVKM.

The rearrangement links TRBV10-1 to TRBJ1-5; no clear D gene. The CDR3 sequence is 13 residues long. V gave up 10 bases and J gave up 6 bases, with 16 bases separating them. Germline lookup yields CDR1 WNHNN and CDR2 SYGVQD (reference sequence). CDR3 sequence: CAKGREPIQPQHF. The CDR3 nucleotides read TGCGCCAAAGGAAGGGAACCGATTCAGCCCCAGCATTTT.

The chain has TRBV6-2 or TRBV6-3 and TRBJ1-1; possible D gene TRBD1, 5 bases. The V end was cut by 2 bases, the J end by 3 bases, with 16 bases between. The CDR3 is made up of 16 amino acids. CDR1 MNHEY and CDR2 SVGEGT come from the germline V gene. CDR3 DNA sequence: TGTGCCAGCAGTTACGGATGGGGCTATGGCTACACTGAAGCTTTCTTT. It codes for CASSYGWGYGYTEAFF.

The CDR3 DNA reads as TGCGCCAGCAGCGCCGGGACAATCTACAATGAGACCCAGTACTTC. This encodes CASSAGTIYNETQYF. This chain joins TRBV5-1 and TRBJ2-5, with a possible D match to TRBD1 (6 bases). The germline V gene encodes CDR1 SGHRS and CDR2 YFSETQ. This CDR3 region has 15 residues. Between the trimmed V and J ends, which lost 4 bases and 5 bases, there was a span of 18 bases.

V and J are TRBV7-2 and TRBJ2-3; TRBD2 matches at 8 bases. Per the germline V gene, CDR1 is SGHTA and CDR2 is FQGNSA. Trimming cost V 5 bases and J 1 base; bases outside gene matches: 8. The CDR3 contains 16 residues. CDR3 nucleotide sequence: TGTGCCAGCAGCCCCGATAGCGGGGTTGGCACAGATACGCAGTATTTT. Protein: CASSPDSGVGTDTQYF. Looking up the rest from reference TRBV7-2 and TRBJ2-3 gives the full variable domain: GAGVSQSPSNKVTEKGKDVELRCDPISGHTALYWYRQSLGQGLEFLIYFQGNSAPDKSGLPSDRFSAERTGGSVSTLTIQRTQQEDSAVYLCASSPDSGVGTDTQYFGPGTRLTVL.

This clonotype was recorded at least ten times. The V call is TRBV12-3 or TRBV12-4, the J call TRBJ2-3; D perhaps matches TRBD2 (5 bases). Trimming took 2 bases from V and 4 from J, leaving 13 bases between them. The CDR3 contains 15 residues. This CDR3 is CASSLRLGDSDTQYF. DNA of the CDR3: TGTGCCAGCAGTTTACGGTTGGGAGACTCAGATACGCAGTATTTT.

In its sample, this clonotype was seen a few times. CDR3 in DNA: TGTGCCTGGAGCACCGGGACTCAGGGTTCACCCCTCCACTTT. It specifies CAWSTGTQGSPLHF. This chain uses TRBV30 with TRBJ1-6; perhaps TRBD1 as D (5 bases). This CDR3 is built from 14 residues. Deletions cut 3 bases from V and 9 bases from J, with 15 bases between. Per the germline V gene, CDR1 is GTSNPN and CDR2 is SVGIG (reference sequence).